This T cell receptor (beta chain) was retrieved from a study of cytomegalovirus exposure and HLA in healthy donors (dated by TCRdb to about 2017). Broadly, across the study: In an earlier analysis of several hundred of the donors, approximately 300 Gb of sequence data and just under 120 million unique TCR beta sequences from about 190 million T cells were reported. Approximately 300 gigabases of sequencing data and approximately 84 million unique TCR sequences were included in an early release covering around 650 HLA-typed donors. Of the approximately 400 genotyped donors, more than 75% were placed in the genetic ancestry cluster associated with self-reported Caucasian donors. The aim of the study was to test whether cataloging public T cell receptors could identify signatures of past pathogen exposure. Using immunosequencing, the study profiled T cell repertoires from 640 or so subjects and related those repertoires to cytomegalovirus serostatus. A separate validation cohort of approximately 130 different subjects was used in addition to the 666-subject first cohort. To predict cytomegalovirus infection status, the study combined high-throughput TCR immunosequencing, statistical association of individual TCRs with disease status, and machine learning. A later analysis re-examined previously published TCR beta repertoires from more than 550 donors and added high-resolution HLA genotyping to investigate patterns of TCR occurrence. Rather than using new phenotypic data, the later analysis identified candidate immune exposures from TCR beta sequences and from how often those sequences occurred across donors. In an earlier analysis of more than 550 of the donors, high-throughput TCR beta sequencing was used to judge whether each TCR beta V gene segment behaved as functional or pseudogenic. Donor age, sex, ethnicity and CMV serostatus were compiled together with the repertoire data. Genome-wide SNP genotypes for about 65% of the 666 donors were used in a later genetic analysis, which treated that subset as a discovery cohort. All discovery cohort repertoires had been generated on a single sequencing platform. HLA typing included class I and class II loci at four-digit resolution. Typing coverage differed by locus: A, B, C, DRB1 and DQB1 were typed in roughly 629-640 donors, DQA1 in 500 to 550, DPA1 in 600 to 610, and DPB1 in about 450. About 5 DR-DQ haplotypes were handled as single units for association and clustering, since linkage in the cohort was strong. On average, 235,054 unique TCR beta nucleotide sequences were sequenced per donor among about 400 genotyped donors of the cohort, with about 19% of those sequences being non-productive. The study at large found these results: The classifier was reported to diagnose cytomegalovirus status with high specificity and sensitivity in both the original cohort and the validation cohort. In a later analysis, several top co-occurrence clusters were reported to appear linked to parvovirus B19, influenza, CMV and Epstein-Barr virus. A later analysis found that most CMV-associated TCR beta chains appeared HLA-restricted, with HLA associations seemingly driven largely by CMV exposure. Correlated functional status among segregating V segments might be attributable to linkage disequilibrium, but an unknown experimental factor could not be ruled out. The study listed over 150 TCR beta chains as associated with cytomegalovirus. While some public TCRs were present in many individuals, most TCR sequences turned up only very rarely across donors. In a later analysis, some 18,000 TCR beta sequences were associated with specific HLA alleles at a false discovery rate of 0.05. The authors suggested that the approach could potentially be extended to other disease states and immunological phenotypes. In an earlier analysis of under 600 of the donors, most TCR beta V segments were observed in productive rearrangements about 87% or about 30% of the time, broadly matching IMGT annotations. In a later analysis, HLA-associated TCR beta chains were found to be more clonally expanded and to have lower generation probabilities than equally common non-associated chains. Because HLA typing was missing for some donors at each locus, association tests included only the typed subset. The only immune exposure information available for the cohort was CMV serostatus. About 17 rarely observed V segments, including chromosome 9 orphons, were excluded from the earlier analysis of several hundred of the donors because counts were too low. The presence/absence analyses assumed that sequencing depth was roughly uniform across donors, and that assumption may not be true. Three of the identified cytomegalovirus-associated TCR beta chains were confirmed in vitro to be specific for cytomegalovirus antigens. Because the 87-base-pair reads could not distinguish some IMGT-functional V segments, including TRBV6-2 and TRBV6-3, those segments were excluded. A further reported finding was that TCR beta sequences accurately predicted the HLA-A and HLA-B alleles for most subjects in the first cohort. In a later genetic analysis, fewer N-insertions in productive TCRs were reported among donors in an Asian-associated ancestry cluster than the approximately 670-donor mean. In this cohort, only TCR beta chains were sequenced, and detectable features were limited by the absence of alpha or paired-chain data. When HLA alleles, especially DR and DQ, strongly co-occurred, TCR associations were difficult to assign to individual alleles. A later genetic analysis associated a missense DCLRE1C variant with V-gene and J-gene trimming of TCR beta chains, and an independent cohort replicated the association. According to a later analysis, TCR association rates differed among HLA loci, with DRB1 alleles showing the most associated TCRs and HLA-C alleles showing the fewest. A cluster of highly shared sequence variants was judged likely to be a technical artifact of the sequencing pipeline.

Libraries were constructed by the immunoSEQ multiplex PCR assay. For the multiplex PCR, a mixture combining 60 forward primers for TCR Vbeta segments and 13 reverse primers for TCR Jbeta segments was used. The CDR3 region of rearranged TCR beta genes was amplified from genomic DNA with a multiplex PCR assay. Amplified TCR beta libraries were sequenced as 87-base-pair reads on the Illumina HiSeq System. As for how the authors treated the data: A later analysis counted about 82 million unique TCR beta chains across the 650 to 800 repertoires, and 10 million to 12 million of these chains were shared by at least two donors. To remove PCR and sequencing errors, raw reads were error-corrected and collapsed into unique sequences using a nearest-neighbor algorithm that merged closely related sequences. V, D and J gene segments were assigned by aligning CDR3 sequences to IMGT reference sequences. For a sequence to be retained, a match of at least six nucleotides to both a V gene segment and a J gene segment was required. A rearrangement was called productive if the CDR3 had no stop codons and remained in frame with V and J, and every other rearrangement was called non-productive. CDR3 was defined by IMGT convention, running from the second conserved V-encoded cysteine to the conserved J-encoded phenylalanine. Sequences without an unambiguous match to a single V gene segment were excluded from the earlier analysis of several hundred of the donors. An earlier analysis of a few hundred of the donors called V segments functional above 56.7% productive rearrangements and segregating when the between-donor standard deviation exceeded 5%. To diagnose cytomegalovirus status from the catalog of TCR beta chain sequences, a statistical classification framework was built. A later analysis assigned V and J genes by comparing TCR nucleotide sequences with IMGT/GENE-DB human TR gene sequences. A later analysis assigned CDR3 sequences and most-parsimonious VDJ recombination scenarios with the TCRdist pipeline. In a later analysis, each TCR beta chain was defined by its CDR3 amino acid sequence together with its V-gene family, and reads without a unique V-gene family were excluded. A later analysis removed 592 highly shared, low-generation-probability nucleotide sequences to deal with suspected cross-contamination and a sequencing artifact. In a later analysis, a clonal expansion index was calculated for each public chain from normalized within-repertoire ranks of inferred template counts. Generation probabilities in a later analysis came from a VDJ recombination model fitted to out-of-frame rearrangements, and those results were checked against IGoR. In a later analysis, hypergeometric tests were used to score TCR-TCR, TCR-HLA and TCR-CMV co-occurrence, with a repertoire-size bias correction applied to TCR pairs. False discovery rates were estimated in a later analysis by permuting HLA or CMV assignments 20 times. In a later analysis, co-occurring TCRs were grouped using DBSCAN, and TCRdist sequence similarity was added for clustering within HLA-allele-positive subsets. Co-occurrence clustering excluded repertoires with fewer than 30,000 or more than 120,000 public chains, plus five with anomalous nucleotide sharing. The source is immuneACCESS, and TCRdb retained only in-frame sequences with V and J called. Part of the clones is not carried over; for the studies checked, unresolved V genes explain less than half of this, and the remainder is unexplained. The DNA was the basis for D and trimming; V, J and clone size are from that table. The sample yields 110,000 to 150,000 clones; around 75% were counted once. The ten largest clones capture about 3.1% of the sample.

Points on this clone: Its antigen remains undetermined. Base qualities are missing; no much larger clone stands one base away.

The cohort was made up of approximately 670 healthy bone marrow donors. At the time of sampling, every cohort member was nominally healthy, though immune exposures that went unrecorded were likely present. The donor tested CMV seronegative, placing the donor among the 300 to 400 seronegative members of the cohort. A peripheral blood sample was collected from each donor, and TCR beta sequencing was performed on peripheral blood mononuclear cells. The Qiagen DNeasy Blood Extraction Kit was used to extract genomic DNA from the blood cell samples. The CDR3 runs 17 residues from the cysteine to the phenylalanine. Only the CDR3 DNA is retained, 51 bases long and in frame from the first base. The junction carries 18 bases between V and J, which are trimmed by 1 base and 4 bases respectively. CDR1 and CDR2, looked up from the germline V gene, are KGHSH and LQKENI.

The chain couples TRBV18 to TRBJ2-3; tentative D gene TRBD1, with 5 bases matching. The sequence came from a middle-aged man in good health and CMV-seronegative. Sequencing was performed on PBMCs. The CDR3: CASSPLQVSELSDTQYF. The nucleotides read TGTGCCAGCTCACCACTACAGGTTTCCGAACTGTCAGATACGCAGTATTTT. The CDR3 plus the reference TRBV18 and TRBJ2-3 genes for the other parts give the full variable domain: NAGVMQNPRHLVRRRGQEARLRCSPMKGHSHVYWYRQLPEEGLKFMVYLQKENIIDESGMPKERFSAEFPKEGPSILRIQQVVRGDSAAYFCASSPLQVSELSDTQYFGPGTRLTVL.